The TCR beta chain described here comes from a study of regulatory T cells in long-lasting Graves disease. The study's findings and limits: Persistent Graves' patients showed less TCR diversity than newly diagnosed patients showed.

In its sample, this clonotype was seen many times. What it binds is not known. Time point meaning: newly diagnosed GD, antithyroid drugs for less than 3 months. PBMCs provided the RNA from which the TCR library was made. An endocrinology unit in Xi'an, China, supplied the patients. This CDR3 spans 15 amino acids. The germline gives CDR1 LGHDT, CDR2 YNNKEL (reference sequence). V was pared by 4 bases and J by 0 bases, with 12 bases between. Building of the TCR beta libraries involved iRepertoire HTBI primers and Arm-PCR of CDR3 regions. Source study methods: Samples collectively showed approximately 62 TRBV and approximately 15 TRBJ segments. TCRdb recomputed calls from the multiplex PCR reads with MiXCR, one row per CDR3 protein. The V and J calls were determined by TCRdb, not by the authors. The sample contains about 220,000 distinct CDR3 sequences, approximately 18% of which appear only once. These sequences were also reported in another study, on T cells in Graves' hyperthyroidism and ophthalmopathy. In that study: Among clonotypes expanded in thyroid above 0.001, most were also found in blood.

The starting material was peripheral blood mononuclear cells (PBMCs), obtained at new diagnosis, from a patient treated with antithyroid drugs. The sequence was collected from a woman between 25 and 40 years old with Graves disease. The rearrangement uses TRBV3-1 and TRBJ1-2; the D is unclear. CDR3 residues: CASSLGSAANYGYTF. CDR3 nucleotide sequence: TGTGCCAGCAGCCTAGGCTCAGCAGCTAACTATGGCTACACCTTC.